The subject of this entry is one T cell receptor beta chain. Antigen specificity is unknown. The starting material, graft tissue, was processed to release intraepithelial and lamina propria lymphocytes. This sample stems from a study of graft-versus-host responses after intestinal transplantation. Study-level results: Some GvH clones were seen earlier in gut or blood, suggesting intestinal origin.

V was shortened by 1 base and J by 2 bases, with 15 bases between the two germline ends. Germline V lookup: CDR1 LGHNA, CDR2 YSLEER. This CDR3 has 16 residues. Sequencing was performed with immunoSEQ multiplex PCR; in TCRdb, only in-frame clones are kept and a portion is missing. The table includes approximately 15,000 clones, roughly two thirds detected once. This receptor was obtained from a human patient who received an intestinal transplant, so some T cells may come from the graft donor. V usage is TRBV4-3 and J usage is TRBJ2-7, with a tentative D call TRBD2 (6 bases). This specimen was ileum tissue, taken 650 to 700 days after intestinal transplantation. CDR3 loop: CASSQGGGCRPYEQYF. CDR3 DNA sequence: TGCGCCAGCAGCCAAGGTGGAGGGTGCCGCCCCTACGAGCAGTACTTC.